This TCR beta chain was identified in a study of cytomegalovirus exposure and HLA in healthy donors. PCR primers comprised 60 Vbeta and 13 Jbeta primers. Sequencing was performed with immunoSEQ multiplex PCR; in TCRdb, only in-frame clones are kept and a portion is missing. The sample yields about 140,000 clones, roughly 73% seen once. Per germline, CDR1 SGDLS and CDR2 YYNGEE. The CDR3 runs to 14 residues. V lost 0 bases to trimming and J lost 9 bases; unmatched junction nucleotides: 8. These donors counted as nominally healthy when sampled, but unrecorded immune exposures were likely. This TCR derives from a woman aged 40 to 49 in good health and CMV-seronegative. The chain carries TRBV9 and TRBJ2-5; 7 nucleotides agree with TRBD1. Sequences were obtained from PBMCs. CDR3 region: CASSVDRGLGAQYF. The CDR3 nucleotides are TGTGCCAGCAGCGTAGATAGGGGGCTTGGGGCCCAGTACTTC.